Below, 20 T cell receptor beta chains from the same sample are listed, as sequenced in a study of blood T cells in healthy people across ages. Next came a second PCR, run for roughly 6 to 11 cycles, which used a sample-barcoded 5' primer along with a J-beta primer mix. TCRdb called the 5' RACE reads again in MiXCR, with one record for every CDR3 protein. The sample lists fewer than 1,200,000 distinct CDR3 sequences; almost 25% were seen once. These data were likewise used in another study, on T cells of mothers and their children.

The sample consisted of blood. These receptor sequences come from a girl aged 2-9 years in good health.

V and J are TRBV29-1 and TRBJ2-1, with TRBD2 identical over 10 bases. Losses at the gene ends were 6 bases for V and 8 bases for J; bases not matched to a gene: 10. There are 14 residues in the CDR3. CDR1 is SQVTM, CDR2 ANQGSEA, per germline. The CDR3 sequence is CSVVLAGVFDEQFF. CDR3 nucleotide sequence: TGCAGCGTGGTTCTAGCGGGAGTATTCGATGAGCAGTTCTTC.

This clonotype was counted a few times. The chain has TRBV29-1 and TRBJ1-5, with D possibly matching TRBD1 (5 bases). V was pared by 4 bases and J by 3 bases, with 10 bases between. The CDR3 spans 13 residues. Germline values: CDR1 SQVTM, CDR2 ANQGSEA. Written as DNA, the CDR3 is TGCAGCGTTGGGGCAGGGTCCAATCAGCCCCAGCATTTT. It translates to CSVGAGSNQPQHF.

This clonotype has at least ten counts. CDR3 region: CASSFTRDIQYF. The DNA of the CDR3 is TGTGCCAGCAGTTTCACCAGGGACATTCAGTACTTC. This chain connects TRBV28 to TRBJ2-4, with a possible D match to TRBD1 (5 bases). Trimming removed 3 bases at V and 8 bases at J, with 8 bases between. This CDR3 has 12 residues. Looked up from germline, CDR1 is MDHEN and CDR2 is SYDVKM.

This clonotype was observed a handful of times. V gene TRBV27 combines with J gene TRBJ1-3; D is unresolved. The V end was cut by 2 bases, the J end by 2 bases, with 10 bases between. The germline V gene has CDR1 MNHEY and CDR2 SMNVEV (reference sequence). This CDR3 is 15 amino acids long. In DNA, the CDR3 is TGTGCCAGCAGTTTAACTCCAGGAGCTGGAAACACCATATATTTT. Its protein product is CASSLTPGAGNTIYF.

V is TRBV3-1 and J is TRBJ2-5; TRBD1 matches at 8 bases. The J call may be mistaken, given a closer DNA end match to TRBJ2-1. Germline V gene data show CDR1 as LGHDT and CDR2 as YNNKEL (reference sequence). The CDR3 runs to 15 residues. The CDR3 nucleotides read TGTGCCAGCGGCCTTCAGGGGGCGCGGGGCAATGAGCAGTTCTTC. As protein: CASGLQGARGNEQFF.

The chain couples TRBV20-1 to TRBJ1-5, with TRBD1 matching 8 bases. Germline trimming cut 5 bases from V and 1 base from J; bases unmatched to any gene: 4. Per the germline V gene, CDR1 is DFQATT and CDR2 is SNEGSKA (reference sequence). This CDR3 spans 14 amino acids. CDR3 coding DNA: TGCAGTGCTGAGACAGGGGAAAGCAATCAGCCCCAGCATTTT. Protein sequence: CSAETGESNQPQHF.

V usage is TRBV29-1 and J usage is TRBJ1-1; the match to TRBD1 covers 12 bases. The CDR3 spans 15 residues. The ends lost 4 bases at V and 8 bases at J; junction bases unmatched: 11. Germline-derived CDR1 and CDR2 are SQVTM and ANQGSEA. Written as DNA, the CDR3 is TGCAGCGTTGGGTTGGTGGGGACAGGGGGCCCCGAAGCTTTCTTT. This codes for CSVGLVGTGGPEAFF.

The V call is TRBV25-1, the J call TRBJ2-5; 9 positions match TRBD1. TRBJ2-7 explains the end of the DNA better; the J call may be wrong. The V gene's germline CDR1 is MGHDK and CDR2 SYGVNS. This CDR3 contains 14 residues. In nucleotides, the CDR3 is TGTGCCAGCAGTGGATGGACAGGGGCCTACGAGCAGTACTTC. This codes for CASSGWTGAYEQYF.

This chain links TRBV9 with TRBJ1-4, with D unresolved. The CDR3 extends over 14 amino acids. Germline V CDR1 and CDR2: SGDLS, YYNGEE. With 0 bases removed from V and 2 bases from J, the gap between germline ends came to 5 bases. This CDR3 is CASSVESTNEKLFF. DNA of the CDR3: TGTGCCAGCAGCGTAGAATCTACTAATGAAAAACTGTTTTTT.

This clonotype has more than one count but fewer than ten. The chain couples TRBV28 to TRBJ1-1, with D uncertain. The ends were cut back, 10 bases at V and 1 base at J, with 10 bases in the middle. The CDR3 extends over 12 amino acids. The germline CDR1 and CDR2 sequences are MDHEN and SYDVKM. The CDR3 sequence is CAIQSPNTEAFF. In DNA, the CDR3 is TGTGCCATCCAATCCCCGAACACTGAAGCTTTCTTT.

This clonotype was recorded a few times. The CDR3 region has the DNA TGCAGCGTTCACCCAAGCGGGACAGGGGCCTTCAATGAGCAGTTCTTC. Protein product: CSVHPSGTGAFNEQFF. The genes are TRBV29-1 and TRBJ2-5; 10 bases are shared with TRBD1. The J call is doubtful: the DNA matches TRBJ2-1 better. Germline CDR1 reads SQVTM; CDR2 reads ANQGSEA. The CDR3 is 16 amino acids.

This chain's CDR3 is CASSKVGGPRVRTNEQFF. In DNA form, the CDR3 reads TGTGCCAGCAGTAAAGTCGGGGGGCCGCGAGTGAGGACCAATGAGCAGTTCTTC. The chain recombines TRBV21-1 with TRBJ2-1; TRBD2 is the table's D call, not checked against the DNA. TRBV21-1 is a pseudogene. The CDR3 covers 18 residues.

The chain is built from TRBV28 and TRBJ2-5, with a tentative D call TRBD1 (6 bases). The end of the DNA is better explained by TRBJ2-1, so the J call may be wrong. The germline gives CDR1 MDHEN, CDR2 SYDVKM. This CDR3 region has 16 residues. The CDR3 coding sequence is TGTGCCAGCAGTTTCTACCGGACAGAAAGGGGCAATGAGCAGTTCTTC. Its translation is CASSFYRTERGNEQFF.

The genes are TRBV7-9 and TRBJ1-1, with D perhaps TRBD1 (6 bases). V gave up 10 bases and J gave up 5 bases, with 17 bases separating them. Germline assignment: CDR1 SEHNR and CDR2 FQNEAQ (reference sequence). There are 13 residues in the CDR3. As DNA, the CDR3 is TGTGCCACCACAGGGAGGGAGAATACTGAAGCTTTCTTT. It codes for CATTGRENTEAFF.

Details on this clonotype: The junction shows a germline mismatch at one end, possibly a read error. V is TRBV29-1 and J is TRBJ2-7, with a weak D call TRBD2 (5 bases). There are 13 residues in the CDR3. The germline CDR1 and CDR2 sequences are SQVTM and ANQGSEA. The CDR3 sequence is CSVVPPGVYEQCF. The CDR3 coding sequence is TGCAGCGTTGTGCCTCCCGGGGTCTACGAGCAGTGCTTC.

In regard to this clonotype: A read error is likely, as this CDR3 ends without the conserved phenylalanine or tryptophan. J is TRBJ2-7 and V is TRBV5-1; TRBD1 is a possible D gene (5 bases). The CDR3 consists of 13 residues. Germline assignment: CDR1 SGHRS and CDR2 YFSETQ. V lost 6 bases, J lost 2 bases, and 12 bases lay in between. This CDR3 reads CASTDTIPYEQYC. The CDR3 nucleotides read TGCGCCAGCACGGACACCATACCCTACGAGCAGTACTGC.

This clonotype was detected a few times. The rearrangement joins TRBV7-2 to TRBJ2-1, with TRBD1 matching 8 bases. Germline CDR1 and CDR2: SGHTA and FQGNSA. J was trimmed by 6 bases and V by 4 bases; bases with no gene match: 8. This CDR3 has 15 amino acids. CDR3 sequence: CASSSGQGEPNEQFF. DNA for the CDR3: TGTGCCAGCAGCTCAGGACAGGGAGAACCCAATGAGCAGTTCTTC.

This clonotype occurred a few times. The V gene is TRBV7-9, the J gene TRBJ1-3; unclear D gene. This CDR3 has 16 residues. Germline-derived CDR1 and CDR2 are SEHNR and FQNEAQ (reference sequence). The V end lost 6 bases, the J end lost 0 bases, and 15 bases lay between the germline ends. The CDR3 sequence is CASSFREKNSGNTIYF. CDR3 nucleotides: TGTGCCAGCAGTTTCCGGGAAAAGAACTCTGGAAACACCATATATTTT.

In its sample, this clonotype was seen a few times. This sequence joins TRBV4-1 and TRBJ2-5; 8 nucleotides match TRBD2. The J call may be faulty, since TRBJ2-1 better matches the DNA end. This CDR3 spans 15 amino acids. Germline values: CDR1 MGHRA, CDR2 YSYEKL. DNA for the CDR3: TGCGCCAGCAGCCTGGCGGCGGGGGGCCCGGGGGAGCAGTTCTTC. Protein: CASSLAAGGPGEQFF.

This clonotype was counted only a few times. The V call is TRBV29-1, the J call TRBJ2-7; TRBD1 aligns across 9 bases. Trimming cost V 2 bases and J 4 bases; bases outside gene matches: 6. The germline CDR1 and CDR2 sequences are SQVTM and ANQGSEA. The CDR3 extends over 14 amino acids. CDR3 in DNA: TGCAGCGTTGAATGGTCGGACAGGGGATACGAGCAGTACTTC. It translates to CSVEWSDRGYEQYF.